This section outlines one T cell receptor beta chain sequence together with its context. These data come from a study of blood T cell repertoires in COVID-19. Study overall: Some COVID-19 samples were acute and others convalescent; all came from the United States, Italy and Spain. In each case, the material was cDNA or gDNA derived from T cells, B-cell-depleted T cells, or PBMCs.

Germline trimming cut 5 bases from V and 2 bases from J; bases unmatched to any gene: 4. CDR3 length: 16 residues. Germline V gene sequence: CDR1 SEHNR, CDR2 FQNEAQ (reference sequence). Authors' processing steps: It was from reference gene primer amplification that nucleated cell counts were estimated. TCRdb keeps only in-frame clones here, not all; method: immunoSEQ multiplex PCR. Clone size and V and J calls were adopted from that table, with D and trimming inferred from the DNA. The sample has around 430,000 clones, more than 75% seen once. Cohort 3 donors were reported recovered after two negative PCRs, clearance, or symptom resolution.

The J gene is TRBJ2-1, the V gene TRBV7-9, with TRBD2 identical over 12 bases. What was sequenced was PBMCs or T cells enriched from blood (not recorded which). The TCR sequence derives from a woman aged 45-65 years who had recovered from COVID-19. For the CDR3, the DNA is TGTGCCAGCAGCGAAGGACTAGCGGGGCCCTACAATGAGCAGTTCTTC. Translation: CASSEGLAGPYNEQFF. The full variable domain, completed using reference TRBV7-9 and TRBJ2-1, is DTGVSQNPRHKITKRGQNVTFRCDPISEHNRLYWYRQTLGQGPEFLTYFQNEAQLEKSRLLSDRFSAERPKGSFSTLEIQRTEQGDSAMYLCASSEGLAGPYNEQFFGPGTRLTVL.